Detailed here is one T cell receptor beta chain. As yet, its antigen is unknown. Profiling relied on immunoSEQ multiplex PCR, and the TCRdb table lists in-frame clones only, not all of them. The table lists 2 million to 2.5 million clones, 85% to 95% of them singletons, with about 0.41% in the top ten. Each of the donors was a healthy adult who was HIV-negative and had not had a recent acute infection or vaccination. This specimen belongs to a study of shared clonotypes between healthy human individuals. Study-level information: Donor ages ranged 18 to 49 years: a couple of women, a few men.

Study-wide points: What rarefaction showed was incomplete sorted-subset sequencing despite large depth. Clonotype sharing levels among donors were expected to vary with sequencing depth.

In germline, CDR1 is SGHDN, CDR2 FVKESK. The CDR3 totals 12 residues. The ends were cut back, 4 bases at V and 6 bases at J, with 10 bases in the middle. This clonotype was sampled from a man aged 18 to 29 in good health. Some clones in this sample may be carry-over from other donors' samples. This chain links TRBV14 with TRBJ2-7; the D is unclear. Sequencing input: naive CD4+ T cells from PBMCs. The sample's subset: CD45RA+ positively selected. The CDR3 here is CASSRHTGEQYF. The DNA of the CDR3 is TGTGCCAGCAGCCGTCATACTGGCGAGCAGTACTTC.